This is a list of T cell receptor beta chains from one sample in a study of beta chain features in type 1 diabetes. Measured with immunoSEQ multiplex PCR; TCRdb has only the in-frame clones, and not every one. The sample contains some 160,000 clones, about 9.8% of which appear only once. The source material was central memory CD4+ T cells from blood. The receptor source for this set is a young woman in good health. CDR3s include the opening cysteine and the closing phenylalanine or tryptophan. A D gene is named only where the DNA matches it firmly. Only part of the rows carry a size: once, few, many, or a class if the clone is expanded.

v_call	d_call	j_call	clone_size	cdr3_nt	cdr3_aa
TRBV5-1	TRBD1	TRBJ2-3	few	TGCGCCAGCAGCTTGGACAGGGGAAGCACAGATACGCAGTATTTT	CASSLDRGSTDTQYF
TRBV6-5	-	TRBJ1-5	few	TGTGCCAGCAGTTTGCAGGGTGGCAATCAGCCCCAGCATTTT	CASSLQGGNQPQHF
TRBV30	-	TRBJ2-3	-	TGTGCCTGGAGTGGACTAGGTGTAGATACGCAGTATTTT	CAWSGLGVDTQYF
TRBV2	-	TRBJ2-3	-	TGTGCCAGCAGTGAATACGCGGGGAGCACAGATACGCAGTATTTT	CASSEYAGSTDTQYF
TRBV5-4	-	TRBJ1-1	few	TGTGCCAGCAGCCTCGGCCTTAACAGGCAATCCACTGAAGCTTTCTTT	CASSLGLNRQSTEAFF
TRBV11-2	-	TRBJ2-3	-	TGTGCCAGCAGCTCCTCTAGCGTTGATACGCAGTATTTT	CASSSSSVDTQYF
TRBV4-1	-	TRBJ2-7	few	TGCGCCAGCAGCCACCTGACGGGAGCCGGCTACGAGCAGTACTTC	CASSHLTGAGYEQYF
TRBV2	-	TRBJ1-4	-	TGTGCCAGCAGGGGAGGCGGTGAAAAACTGTTTTTT	CASRGGGEKLFF
TRBV7-7	-	TRBJ2-5	few	TGTGCTAGCAGCCCATCTAGGGGGAAAGAGACCCAGTACTTC	CASSPSRGKETQYF
TRBV10-3	TRBD1	TRBJ1-1	-	TGTGCCATCAGTGGTCCGGGACAGGGCAACACTGAAGCTTTCTTT	CAISGPGQGNTEAFF
TRBV2	TRBD2	TRBJ2-1	-	TGTGCCAGCAGTGGGGGACTAGCCAATGAGCAGTTCTTC	CASSGGLANEQFF
TRBV6-5	-	TRBJ2-1	-	TGTGCCAGCAGCTGGGCCGGTGAGCAGTTCTTC	CASSWAGEQFF
TRBV7-2	-	TRBJ1-1	few	TGTGCCAGCAGCTTAGGGGCAGGGATGAACACTGAAGCTTTCTTT	CASSLGAGMNTEAFF
TRBV7-2	-	TRBJ1-1	-	TGTGCCAGCAGCTTAGGGACAGACCGTGAAGCTTTCTTT	CASSLGTDREAFF
TRBV11-2	-	TRBJ2-5	-	TGTGCCAGCAGCCTCGGGATTTCCAGAGAGACCCAGTACTTC	CASSLGISRETQYF
TRBV19	-	TRBJ1-1	many	TGTGCCAGTATGGGGGCAAATGGAAACACTGAAGCTTTCTTT	CASMGANGNTEAFF
TRBV4-1	-	TRBJ1-5	-	TGCGCCAGCAGCCAAGATGGGCATTCCCGGGGGTCCCAGCATTTT	CASSQDGHSRGSQHF
TRBV19	-	TRBJ1-5	few	TGTGCCAGTAGTATCCAGGGTAGACAGCCCCAGCATTTT	CASSIQGRQPQHF
TRBV18	-	TRBJ2-1	-	TGTGCCAGCTCACCAACAGGGACCAATGAGCAGTTCTTC	CASSPTGTNEQFF
TRBV27	TRBD1	TRBJ2-7	few	TGTGCCAGCAGTCTACTCCGGGGACAGGGCACCTACGAGCAGTACTTC	CASSLLRGQGTYEQYF
TRBV10-3	-	TRBJ2-5	-	TGTGCCATCAGTGCGGGGTGGGGGCTCTCAGAGACCCAGTACTTC	CAISAGWGLSETQYF
TRBV29-1	TRBD1	TRBJ1-1	few	TGCAGCGTTGGGACAGACAGGGGAACTGAAGCTTTCTTT	CSVGTDRGTEAFF
TRBV30	TRBD2	TRBJ2-3	-	TGTGCCTGGAGACTAGGGTTAGCGGGACGCGCAGATACGCAGTATTTT	CAWRLGLAGRADTQYF
TRBV29-1	-	TRBJ1-2	-	TGCAGCGTTGACAGGGATAGCTATGGCTACACCTTC	CSVDRDSYGYTF
TRBV9	TRBD2	TRBJ2-5	-	TGTGCCAGCAGCGTAGGTAGCGGGGGGAGGGGAGAGACCCAGTACTTC	CASSVGSGGRGETQYF
TRBV5-8	-	TRBJ1-1	few	TGTGCCAGCAGCACACACACTGAAGCTTTCTTT	CASSTHTEAFF
TRBV7-9	-	TRBJ1-3	-	TGTGCCAGCGTGACAGGTTTCTCTGGAAACACCATATATTTT	CASVTGFSGNTIYF
TRBV6-1	TRBD1	TRBJ1-2	-	TGTGCCAGCAGTCGGACAGGGGTGGGCTATGGCTACACCTTC	CASSRTGVGYGYTF
TRBV5-4	TRBD2	TRBJ2-7	-	TGTGCCAGCAGCCCTTGGGGGGGGAACGAGCAGTACTTC	CASSPWGGNEQYF
TRBV7-2	-	TRBJ1-6	few	TGTGCCAGCAGCTTACAGGGGCCTCCTGGGACACCCCTCCACTTT	CASSLQGPPGTPLHF
TRBV6-6	-	TRBJ1-1	few	TGTGCCAGCCACTGGTCGATTTTCATGAACACTGAAGCTTTCTTT	CASHWSIFMNTEAFF
TRBV5-4	TRBD1	TRBJ2-5	few	TGTGCCAGCAGCAGGGACAGGGGATTGGAGACCCAGTACTTC	CASSRDRGLETQYF